Sequencing of this TCR beta chain was carried out in a study of CD8 T cells in ankylosing spondylitis. For this clonotype: The antigen is not known.

This CDR3 spans 13 amino acids. V lost 10 bases, J lost 6 bases, and 16 bases lay in between. From germline, CDR1 is ENHRY and CDR2 SYGVKD. TCRdb reanalysed the 5' RACE reads using MiXCR and keeps one entry per CDR3 protein. The table records some 800,000 distinct CDR3 sequences, roughly 10% of them present only once. Study observations and caveats: Clones linked with disease were CD8+ and fairly uncommon in the peripheral blood. One TCR beta motif, made up of about 8 highly homologous variants, appeared characteristic of ankylosing spondylitis blood.

This rearrangement joins TRBV10-3 to TRBJ2-1; D may match TRBD1 or TRBD2 (5 bases each). Material: blood, either unsorted or a sorted T cell fraction (not recorded which). The sequence was collected from a male donor with ankylosing spondylitis. CDR3 loop: CATGPGPFNEQFF. The CDR3 DNA is TGTGCCACGGGTCCGGGACCGTTCAATGAGCAGTTCTTC.